This T cell receptor beta chain was found in a study of blood T cell repertoires in COVID-19. The CDR3 loop spans 12 amino acids. With 3 bases removed from V and 6 bases from J, the gap between germline ends came to 8 bases. Germline CDR1 and CDR2: SGHDN and FVKESK. Repertoires were generated with immunoSEQ multiplex PCR, while TCRdb's copy carries only in-frame clones and drops some. This sample has about 14,000 clones; just under 90% occur once, and the top ten carry about a third. The TCR originated in a human donor in a cohort sampled during active COVID-19. The specimen was peripheral blood. This rearrangement joins TRBV14 to TRBJ1-2, with D unresolved. The CDR3 spells CASSHDYNGYTF. As DNA, the CDR3 is TGTGCCAGCAGCCACGATTACAATGGCTACACCTTC.